The sample holds one count of the clone carrying this T cell receptor beta chain. The assay was immunoSEQ multiplex PCR, and TCRdb's table has in-frame clones only and misses some. The sample lists 950,000 to 1,200,000 clones, roughly 77% seen once, with about 0.89% in the top ten. This CDR3 is 16 amino acids long. CDR1 and CDR2 (germline): SEHNR, FQNEAQ (reference sequence). With V trimmed by 5 bases and J by 3 bases, 4 bases remained unmatched. This record comes from a study of shared clonotypes between healthy human individuals. This receptor was identified in a man between 18 and 35 years old in good health. Some clones in this sample may be carry-over from other donors' samples. This chain links TRBV7-9 with TRBJ2-3; 14 bases are shared with TRBD2. Sequencing was carried out using memory CD4+ T cells from PBMCs. The subset was: CD45RA-negative fraction. The CDR3 DNA reads as TGTGCCAGCAGCCCAGGACTAGCGGGAGGTACAGATACGCAGTATTTT. Amino acid sequence: CASSPGLAGGTDTQYF.